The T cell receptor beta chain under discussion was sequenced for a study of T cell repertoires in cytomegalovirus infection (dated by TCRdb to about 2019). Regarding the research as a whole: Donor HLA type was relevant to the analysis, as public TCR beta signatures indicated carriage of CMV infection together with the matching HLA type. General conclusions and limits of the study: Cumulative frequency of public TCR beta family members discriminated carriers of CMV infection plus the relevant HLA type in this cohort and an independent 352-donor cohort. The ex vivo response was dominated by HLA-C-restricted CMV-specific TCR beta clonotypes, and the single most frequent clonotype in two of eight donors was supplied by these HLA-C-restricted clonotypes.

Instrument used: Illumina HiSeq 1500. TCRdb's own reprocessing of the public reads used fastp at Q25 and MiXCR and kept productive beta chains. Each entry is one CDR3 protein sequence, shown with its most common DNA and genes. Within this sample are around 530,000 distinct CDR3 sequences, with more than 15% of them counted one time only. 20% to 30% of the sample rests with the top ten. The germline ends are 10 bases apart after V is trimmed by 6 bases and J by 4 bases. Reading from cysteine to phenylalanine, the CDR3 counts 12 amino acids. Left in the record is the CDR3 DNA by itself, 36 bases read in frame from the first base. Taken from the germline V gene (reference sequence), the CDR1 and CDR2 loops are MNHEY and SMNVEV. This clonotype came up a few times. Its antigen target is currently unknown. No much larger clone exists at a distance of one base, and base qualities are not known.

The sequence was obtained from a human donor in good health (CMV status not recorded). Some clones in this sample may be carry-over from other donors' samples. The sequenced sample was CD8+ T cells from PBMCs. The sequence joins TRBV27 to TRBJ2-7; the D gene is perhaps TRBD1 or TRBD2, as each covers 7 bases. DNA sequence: TGTGCCAGCAGGCAGGGGGGGTACGAGCAGTACTTC. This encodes CASRQGGYEQYF.